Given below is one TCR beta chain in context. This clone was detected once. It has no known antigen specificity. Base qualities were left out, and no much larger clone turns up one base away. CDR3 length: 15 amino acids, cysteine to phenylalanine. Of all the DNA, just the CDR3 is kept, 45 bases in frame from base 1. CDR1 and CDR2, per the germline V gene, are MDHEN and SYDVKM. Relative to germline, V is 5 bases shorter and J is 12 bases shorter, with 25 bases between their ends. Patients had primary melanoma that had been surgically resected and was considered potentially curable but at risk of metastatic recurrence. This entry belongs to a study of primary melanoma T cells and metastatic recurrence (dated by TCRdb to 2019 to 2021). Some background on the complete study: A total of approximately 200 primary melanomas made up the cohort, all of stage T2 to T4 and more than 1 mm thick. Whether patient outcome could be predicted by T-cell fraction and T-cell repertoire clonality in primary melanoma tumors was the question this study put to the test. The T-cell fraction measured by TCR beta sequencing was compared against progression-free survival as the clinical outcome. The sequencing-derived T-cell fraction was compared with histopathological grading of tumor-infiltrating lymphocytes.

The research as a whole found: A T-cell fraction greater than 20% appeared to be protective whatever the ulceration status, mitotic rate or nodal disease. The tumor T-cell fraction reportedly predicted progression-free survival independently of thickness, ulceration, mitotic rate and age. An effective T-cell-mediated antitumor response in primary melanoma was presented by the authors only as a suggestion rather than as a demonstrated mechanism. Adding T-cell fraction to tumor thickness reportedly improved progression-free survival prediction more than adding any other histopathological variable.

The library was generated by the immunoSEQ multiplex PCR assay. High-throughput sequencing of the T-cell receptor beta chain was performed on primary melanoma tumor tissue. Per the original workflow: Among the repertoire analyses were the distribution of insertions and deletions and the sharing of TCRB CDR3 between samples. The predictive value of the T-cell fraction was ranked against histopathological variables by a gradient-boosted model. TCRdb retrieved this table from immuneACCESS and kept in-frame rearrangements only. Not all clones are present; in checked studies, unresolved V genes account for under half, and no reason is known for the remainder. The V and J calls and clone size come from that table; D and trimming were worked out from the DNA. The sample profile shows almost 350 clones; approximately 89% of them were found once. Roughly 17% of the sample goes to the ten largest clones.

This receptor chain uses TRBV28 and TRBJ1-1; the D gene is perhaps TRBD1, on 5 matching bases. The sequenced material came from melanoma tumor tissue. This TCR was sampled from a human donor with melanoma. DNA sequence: TGTGCCAGCAGTCAATCGCAGGGTAAGAAGGAGTTGACTTTCTTT. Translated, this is CASSQSQGKKELTFF.